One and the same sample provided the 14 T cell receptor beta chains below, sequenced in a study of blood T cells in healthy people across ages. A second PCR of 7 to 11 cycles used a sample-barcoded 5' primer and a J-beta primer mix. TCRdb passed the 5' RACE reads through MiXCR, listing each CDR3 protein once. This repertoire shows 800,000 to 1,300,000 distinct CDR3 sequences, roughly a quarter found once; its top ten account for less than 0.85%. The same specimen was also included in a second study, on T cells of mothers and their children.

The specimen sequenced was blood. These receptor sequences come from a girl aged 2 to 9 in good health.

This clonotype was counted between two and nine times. CDR3 sequence: CASSQLAGGPVEQFF. Here the CDR3 DNA reads TGTGCCAGCAGCCAACTAGCGGGAGGGCCCGTCGAGCAGTTCTTC. The chain carries TRBV28 and TRBJ2-5; 13 bases map to TRBD2. Matching the DNA end better, TRBJ2-1 makes the J call doubtful. Per germline, CDR1 MDHEN and CDR2 SYDVKM. The length of the CDR3 is 15 residues.

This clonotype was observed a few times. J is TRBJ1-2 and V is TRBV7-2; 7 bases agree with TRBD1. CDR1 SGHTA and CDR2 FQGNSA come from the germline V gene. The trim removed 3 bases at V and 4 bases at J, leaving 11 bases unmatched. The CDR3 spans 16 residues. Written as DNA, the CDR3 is TGTGCCAGCAGCTTTAAGTTACCGGGACAGCCCTATGGCTACACCTTC. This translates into CASSFKLPGQPYGYTF.

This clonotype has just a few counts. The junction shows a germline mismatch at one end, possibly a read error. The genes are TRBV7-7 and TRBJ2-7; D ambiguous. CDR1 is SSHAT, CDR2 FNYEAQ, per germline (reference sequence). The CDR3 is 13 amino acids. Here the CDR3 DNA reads TGTGCTAGCAGCCTCGTCCTGAGCCACGAGCAGTACTTC. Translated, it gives CASSLVLSHEQYF.

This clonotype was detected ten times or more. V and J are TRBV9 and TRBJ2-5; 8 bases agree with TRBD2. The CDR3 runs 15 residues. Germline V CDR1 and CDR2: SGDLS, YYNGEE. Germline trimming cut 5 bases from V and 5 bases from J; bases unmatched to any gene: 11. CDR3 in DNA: TGTGCCAGCAGGAGGTGTAGCGGGACCAGGGAGACCCAGTACTTC. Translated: CASRRCSGTRETQYF.

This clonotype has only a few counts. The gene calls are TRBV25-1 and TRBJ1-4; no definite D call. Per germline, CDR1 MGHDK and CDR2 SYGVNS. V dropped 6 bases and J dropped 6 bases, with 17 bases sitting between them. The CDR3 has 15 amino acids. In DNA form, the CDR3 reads TGTGCCAGCAGGCTCGGACGCAAAGCTGATGAAAAACTGTTTTTT. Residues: CASRLGRKADEKLFF.

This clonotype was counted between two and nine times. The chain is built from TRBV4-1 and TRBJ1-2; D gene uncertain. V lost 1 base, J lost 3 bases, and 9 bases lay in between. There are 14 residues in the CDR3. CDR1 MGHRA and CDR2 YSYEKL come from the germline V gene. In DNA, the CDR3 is TGCGCCAGCAGCCAAGCCTGGGAGCACTATGGCTACACCTTC. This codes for CASSQAWEHYGYTF.

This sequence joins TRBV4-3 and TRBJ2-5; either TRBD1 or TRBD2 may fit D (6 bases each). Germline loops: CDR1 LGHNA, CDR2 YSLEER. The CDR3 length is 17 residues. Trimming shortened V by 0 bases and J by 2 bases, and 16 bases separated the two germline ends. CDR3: CASSQDPGADPQETQYF. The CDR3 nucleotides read TGCGCCAGCAGCCAAGATCCGGGGGCCGACCCACAAGAGACCCAGTACTTC.

CDR3 amino acids: CASRLTRGPFTETQYF. The CDR3 DNA sequence: TGTGCCAGCAGACTAACGAGGGGGCCCTTTACAGAGACCCAGTACTTC. The rearrangement links TRBV27 to TRBJ2-5; the match to TRBD1 covers 7 bases. J lost 4 bases, V lost 6 bases, and 14 bases had no gene match. CDR1 and CDR2 from the germline V gene are MNHEY and SMNVEV (reference sequence). The CDR3 runs 16 residues.

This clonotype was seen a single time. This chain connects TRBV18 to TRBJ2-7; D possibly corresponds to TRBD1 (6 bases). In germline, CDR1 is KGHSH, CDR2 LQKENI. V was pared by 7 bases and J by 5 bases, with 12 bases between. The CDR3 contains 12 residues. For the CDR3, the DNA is TGTGCCAGCTGGGACATCCCCAACGAGCAGTACTTC. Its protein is CASWDIPNEQYF.

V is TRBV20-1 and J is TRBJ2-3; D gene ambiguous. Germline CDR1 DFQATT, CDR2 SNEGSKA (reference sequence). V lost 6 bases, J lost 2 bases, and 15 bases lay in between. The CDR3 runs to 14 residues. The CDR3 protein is CSALPGFNTDTQYF. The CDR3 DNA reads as TGCAGTGCCCTCCCGGGCTTTAACACAGATACGCAGTATTTT.

CDR3 DNA sequence: TGTGCCAGCAGCTTCATCCCCGGGACAGGGGGCGAAAAACTGTTTTTT. It codes for CASSFIPGTGGEKLFF. This chain links TRBV7-9 with TRBJ1-4; TRBD1 matches at 12 bases. J was trimmed by 8 bases and V by 3 bases; bases with no gene match: 7. CDR3 length: 16 residues. Per germline, CDR1 SEHNR and CDR2 FQNEAQ (reference sequence).

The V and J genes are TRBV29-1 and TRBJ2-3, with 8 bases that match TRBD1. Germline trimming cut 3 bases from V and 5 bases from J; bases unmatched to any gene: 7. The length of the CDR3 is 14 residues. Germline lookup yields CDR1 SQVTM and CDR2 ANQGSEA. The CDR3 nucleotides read TGCAGCGTTGAGTTAAACAGGGGGAAAGATACGCAGTATTTT. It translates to CSVELNRGKDTQYF.

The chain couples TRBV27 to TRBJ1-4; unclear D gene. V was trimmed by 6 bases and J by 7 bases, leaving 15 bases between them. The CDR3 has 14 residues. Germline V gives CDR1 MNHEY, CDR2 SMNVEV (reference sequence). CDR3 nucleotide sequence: TGTGCCAGCAGAGGAGGGTGGGCCGGTGAAAAACTGTTTTTT. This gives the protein CASRGGWAGEKLFF. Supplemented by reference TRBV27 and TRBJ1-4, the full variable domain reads EAQVTQNPRYLITVTGKKLTVTCSQNMNHEYMSWYRQDPGLGLRQIYYSMNVEVTDKGDVPEGYKVSRKEKRNFPLILESPSPNQTSLYFCASRGGWAGEKLFFGSGTQLSVL.

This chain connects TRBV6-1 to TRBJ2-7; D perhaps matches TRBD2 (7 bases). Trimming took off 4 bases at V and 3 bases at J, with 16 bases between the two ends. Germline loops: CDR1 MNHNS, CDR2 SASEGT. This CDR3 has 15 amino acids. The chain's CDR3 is CASSAYREGLYEQYF. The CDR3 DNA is TGTGCCAGCAGTGCGTACAGGGAGGGCCTCTACGAGCAGTACTTC.